One and the same sample provided the 19 T cell receptor beta chains below, sequenced in a study of T cell responses to AZD1222 COVID-19 vaccine. Clones were sequenced by immunoSEQ multiplex PCR, and TCRdb holds only the in-frame ones, with some missing. This sample carries approximately 150,000 clones, approximately 89% of them seen once, and the ten largest clones take roughly 1.5%. The sequences come from peripheral blood, collected 28 days after the second AZD1222 dose. These TCRs come from an adult who received the AZD1222 COVID-19 vaccine.

The V and J genes are TRBV7-9 and TRBJ2-1; D unresolved. This CDR3 has 12 residues. Germline V CDR1 and CDR2: SEHNR, FQNEAQ (reference sequence). V was trimmed by 5 bases and J by 15 bases, leaving 17 bases between them. Written as DNA, the CDR3 is TGTGCCAGCAGCGCAATAGGACGGCCGGTGTTCTTC. Its translation is CASSAIGRPVFF. The full variable domain, its missing parts supplied by reference TRBV7-9 and TRBJ2-1, is DTGVSQNPRHKITKRGQNVTFRCDPISEHNRLYWYRQTLGQGPEFLTYFQNEAQLEKSRLLSDRFSAERPKGSFSTLEIQRTEQGDSAMYLCASSAIGRPVFFGPGTRLTVL.

CDR3 region: CASSEARDRQLRNTIYF. CDR3 nucleotides: TGTGCCAGCAGTGAAGCGCGGGACAGACAATTAAGGAACACCATATATTTT. V gene TRBV2 combines with J gene TRBJ1-3, with 7 positions matching TRBD1. The CDR3 is 17 residues long. After removal of 0 bases from V and 7 bases from J, the junction contained 12 bases not matched to a gene. CDR1 and CDR2 (germline): SNHLY, FYNNEI. The full variable domain, with the rest looked up from reference TRBV2 and TRBJ1-3, is EPEVTQTPSHQVTQMGQEVILRCVPISNHLYFYWYRQILGQKVEFLVSFYNNEISEKSEIFDDQFSVERPDGSNFTLKIRSTKLEDSAMYFCASSEARDRQLRNTIYFGEGSWLTVV.

This sequence joins TRBV18 and TRBJ2-5; 8 nucleotides align to TRBD1. This CDR3 is built from 14 residues. V gave up 2 bases and J gave up 5 bases; unmatched junction bases: 4. Germline V lookup: CDR1 KGHSH, CDR2 LQKENI. CDR3 in DNA: TGTGCCAGCTCACCAGGACAGGGTGGGGAGACCCAGTACTTC. This translates into CASSPGQGGETQYF.

This clone has just one count. The gene calls are TRBV2 and TRBJ2-4; D is unresolved. The germline CDR1 and CDR2 sequences are SNHLY and FYNNEI. CDR3 size: 11 residues. The V end lost 2 bases, the J end lost 9 bases, and 5 bases lay between the germline ends. The CDR3 sequence: CASSEISIQYF. CDR3 sequence (DNA): TGTGCCAGCAGTGAAATAAGCATTCAGTACTTC.

The V and J genes are TRBV4-3 and TRBJ2-2; D gene unclear. V lost 1 base to trimming and J lost 7 bases, with 7 bases between them. There are 13 residues in the CDR3. Germline CDR1 LGHNA, CDR2 YSLEER. In DNA form, the CDR3 reads TGCGCCAGCAGCCAAGCTACCGTCGGGGAGCTGTTTTTT. This encodes CASSQATVGELFF.

This clone was counted between two and nine times. The V and J genes are TRBV7-9 and TRBJ2-2; tentative D call: TRBD1 (5 bases). CDR3 length equals 14 residues. CDR1 and CDR2 (germline): SEHNR, FQNEAQ (reference sequence). The ends were cut back, 2 bases at V and 6 bases at J, with 10 bases in the middle. The CDR3 sequence is CASSLPVRAGELFF. In DNA, the CDR3 is TGTGCCAGCAGCTTACCGGTCAGGGCCGGGGAGCTGTTTTTT.

The rearrangement joins TRBV7-2 to TRBJ2-7; 7 bases are a match to TRBD2. This CDR3 contains 18 residues. Losses at the gene ends were 3 bases for V and 0 bases for J; bases not matched to a gene: 14. Germline V lookup: CDR1 SGHTA, CDR2 FQGNSA. The CDR3 loop is CASSLQEGGPVTSYEQYF. CDR3 coding DNA: TGTGCCAGCAGCTTGCAGGAGGGAGGGCCAGTTACCTCCTACGAGCAGTACTTC.

The rearrangement uses TRBV11-2 and TRBJ2-1; 8 bases fit TRBD2. CDR1 and CDR2 from the germline V gene are SGHAT and FQNNGV. This CDR3 has 16 amino acids. The J segment lost 8 bases and the V segment lost 4 bases, leaving 13 bases of the junction unmatched. The CDR3 DNA follows: TGTGCCAGCAGCTCCCACGGGACTAGAAACCCCTATGAGCAGTTCTTC. It encodes CASSSHGTRNPYEQFF.

V gene TRBV28 combines with J gene TRBJ1-5, with D possibly matching TRBD1 (5 bases). V lost 2 bases and J 8 bases, leaving 16 bases between the germline ends. The CDR3 contains 15 residues. Germline lookup yields CDR1 MDHEN and CDR2 SYDVKM. The CDR3 DNA is TGTGCCAGCAGTTTAGCAGGGTCCCCGAGGGAGCCCCAGCATTTT. The encoded protein is CASSLAGSPREPQHF.

This chain connects TRBV5-6 to TRBJ2-6; weak D call: TRBD2 (5 bases). Germline values: CDR1 SGHDT, CDR2 YYEEEE. The V end was cut by 4 bases, the J end by 2 bases, with 10 bases between. This CDR3 region has 15 residues. CDR3 bases: TGTGCCAGCAGCCCCCTAGCAACTGGGGCCAACGTCCTGACTTTC. Protein sequence: CASSPLATGANVLTF.

This clone has a handful of counts. The chain has TRBV4-1 and TRBJ1-3; TRBD1 matches at 8 bases. The germline V gene encodes CDR1 MGHRA and CDR2 YSYEKL. V was pared by 5 bases and J by 7 bases, with 25 bases of the junction left unmatched. This CDR3 spans 20 amino acids. The CDR3 DNA is TGCGCCAGCAGCACTCTCTCCCCACGTTCCGGGACAGGAGGAGATAACACCATATATTTT. Encoded protein: CASSTLSPRSGTGGDNTIYF.

There are a few counts of this clone. The chain uses TRBV2 and TRBJ2-1, with 12 nucleotides matching TRBD2. V trimming: 7 bases; J trimming: 6 bases; junction bases outside the gene matches: 19. The CDR3 runs to 19 residues. Germline V gene data show CDR1 as SNHLY and CDR2 as FYNNEI. CDR3 bases: TGTGCCAGCACGACTAGCGGGAGACGGAACACCGGGGATTCCAATGAGCAGTTCTTC. This gives the protein CASTTSGRRNTGDSNEQFF.

CDR3 residues: CASSPGTGSPNQPQHF. CDR3 coding DNA: TGTGCCAGCTCACCGGGGACAGGGAGCCCAAATCAGCCCCAGCATTTT. The chain links TRBV18 to TRBJ1-5, with 9 nucleotides matching TRBD1. The CDR3 covers 16 residues. The junction had 7 bases not matched to a gene; V was cut back by 3 bases and J by 4 bases. CDR1 and CDR2 (germline): KGHSH, LQKENI.

This clone was picked up one time. The V call is TRBV28, the J call TRBJ1-3; D is unclear. The CDR3 is 14 amino acids. Germline V lookup: CDR1 MDHEN, CDR2 SYDVKM. V dropped 6 bases and J dropped 1 base, with 10 bases sitting between them. The CDR3, as DNA: TGTGCCAGCAGCCCAATAGGGTCTGGAAACACCATATATTTT. Translating gives CASSPIGSGNTIYF.

V is TRBV5-1 and J is TRBJ1-6, with 10 bases fitting TRBD1. This CDR3 has 17 amino acids. V lost 3 bases, J lost 8 bases, and 11 bases stayed unmatched. CDR1 and CDR2 from the germline V gene are SGHRS and YFSETQ. Here the CDR3 reads CASSWDRGMVNDSPLHF. The CDR3 bases are TGCGCCAGCAGCTGGGACAGGGGAATGGTGAATGATTCACCCCTCCACTTT.

The V and J genes are TRBV10-1 and TRBJ2-7; D remains ambiguous. Germline assignment: CDR1 WNHNN and CDR2 SYGVQD (reference sequence). The V end lost 2 bases, the J end lost 2 bases, and 7 bases lay between the germline ends. The CDR3 has 13 amino acids. The CDR3 DNA sequence: TGCGCCAGCAGTGAGAAGGAGACCTACGAGCAGTACTTC. As protein: CASSEKETYEQYF.

In this sample, this clone turned up once. This rearrangement joins TRBV4-1 to TRBJ1-2, with TRBD1 identical over 7 bases. The CDR3 totals 15 residues. CDR1 and CDR2 from the germline V gene are MGHRA and YSYEKL. V lost 1 base to trimming and J lost 7 bases; unmatched junction nucleotides: 9. The DNA for the CDR3 is TGCGCCAGCAGCCAAGCGCCCTCCGGGACAGCTGGCTACACCTTC. It codes for CASSQAPSGTAGYTF.

This rearrangement joins TRBV6-1 to TRBJ1-2; D perhaps matches TRBD1 (6 bases). Germline values: CDR1 MNHNS, CDR2 SASEGT. The CDR3 runs 13 residues. V lost 1 base, J lost 7 bases, and 10 bases lay in between. CDR3 residues: CASSEVARGGYTF. The CDR3 DNA sequence: TGTGCCAGCAGTGAAGTCGCCAGGGGTGGCTACACCTTC.

V is TRBV27 and J is TRBJ2-1; TRBD2 aligns across 11 bases. J lost 5 bases, V lost 4 bases, and 4 bases had no gene match. This CDR3 is built from 15 residues. The germline V gene has CDR1 MNHEY and CDR2 SMNVEV (reference sequence). The DNA of the CDR3 is TGTGCCAGCAGTTACGGACTAGCGGGTAACAATGAGCAGTTCTTC. This translates into CASSYGLAGNNEQFF.